This TCR beta chain was sequenced in a study of identical twins (dated by TCRdb to the mid-2010s). Notes on the research overall: To test whether fetal clonotypes persist, the study used deep sequencing on TCR alpha and beta repertoires from monozygotic twins, unrelated adults of various ages, and cord blood. Replicate twin experiments were performed at different times using different library preparation protocols to rule out contamination. General conclusions and limits of the study: In monozygotic twins, out-of-frame TCR alpha sharing was systematically underestimated by recombination models, although the models agreed with sharing between unrelated individuals. Zero-insertion analyses could be partly confounded by invariant T cells such as MAIT and iNKT, though diverse VJ usage argued against such confounding for most clonotypes. Because the same donors could not be followed over many years, conclusions were based on cross-sectional statistical analysis. Excess twin sharing in beta out-of-frame sequences was weaker because fewer shared sequences lowered the signal-to-noise ratio. Out-of-frame TCR alpha sequences shared between twins showed an excess of low generation-probability sequences compared with coincidental sharing between unrelated individuals. Fewer insertions were carried by abundant cord blood beta clonotypes; a weaker similar trend was observed in young adult naive repertoires, while no such trend was observed in memory repertoires.

CDR1 and CDR2 were assigned from the germline V gene (reference sequence) as LGHDT and YNNKEL. Inclusive of the bounding cysteine and phenylalanine, the CDR3 is 17 residues long. Just CDR3 DNA is preserved here, 51 bases in frame from base 1. Between the V and J ends, shortened by 2 bases and 7 bases respectively, the junction contains 18 bases. Note on this clonotype: This receptor's antigen is unknown. The record has no base qualities; no much larger clone is one base away.

All donors were healthy Caucasians. Three pairs of female monozygotic twins, all aged roughly 18 to 29 years, made up the twin cohort. Positive isolation kits from Invitrogen were used to isolate the CD4+ and CD8+ T cell populations. The receptor library was made with 5' RACE. Sequencing instrument: Illumina HiSeq 2000. A universal primer binding site was added through template switching, and the final cDNA carried a unique molecular identifier so that TCR cDNA molecules could be counted accurately. Specific primers in the conserved constant-segment region were used to synthesize first-strand cDNA for the TCR alpha and beta chains. To control for contamination, every cDNA library carried two barcodes: a SMART-Mk sample barcode plus Illumina barcodes. TruSeq adapter sequences, together with Illumina sample barcodes, were added in two successive PCR steps. The Illumina HiSeq platform was used with custom primers to sequence TCR alpha and beta cDNA libraries. Turning to the authors' computational methods: MiGEC was used to process raw reads and extract unique molecular identifiers, and MiXCR was used to find CDR3 positions. For each individual, recombination models were inferred using an EM algorithm with the repgenHMM and IGoR tools. Shared clonotypes were analyzed with the tcR package in R, and sharing was normalized by the product of cloneset sizes. Out-of-frame nonproductive sequences were analyzed to study raw recombination free of thymic and clonal selection effects. TCRdb reprocessed the public reads (quality trimming at Q25 with fastp, clone calling with MiXCR) and kept in-frame beta chains. CDR3 protein sequences are deduplicated, and each keeps its most common genes and DNA. These V and J calls rely on TCRdb rather than the paper's analysis. The sample profile shows approximately 210,000 distinct CDR3 sequences; approximately 5.9% of them were found once. The top ten constitute more than 14% of the sample.

These data were also reused for a study on T cells expressing NK-cell markers. Drawing on the second study: Three sorted T-cell subsets (CD3+CD56+NKG2C+, CD3+CD56+NKG2C- and CD3+CD56-NKG2C+) from fewer than 10 donors had their TCR beta-chain repertoires profiled. Among the eight sequenced donors, only one was HCMV-seronegative, while the other seven were HCMV-seropositive. To restrict sorting to alphabetaTCR-expressing T cells, an anti-gammadeltaTCR antibody was added in several experiments. In several donors, the dominant CD3+CD56+NKG2C+ clonotypes were found to rank among the top 10 CD8+ clonotypes and to make up 1.0-7.0% of CD8+ T cells. Those dominant clonotypes were again the most abundant among CD3+CD56-NKG2C+ cells in a few donors, at about 25-65%. Whether the expanded NKG2C-expressing T cell clones were specific for HCMV antigens remained unclear. The study sequenced eight donors, all healthy volunteers chosen at random: three men and five women. To determine HCMV serostatus, a commercial ELISA kit was used to detect HCMV-specific IgG in serum. MIGEC was used to demultiplex reads and group reads by UMI, and MiTCR was used to assemble and quantify clonotypes. To exclude erroneous sequences, any TCR cDNA sequence not supported by at least two reads was discarded. The tcR package was used for downstream repertoire analysis, with clonotypes matched between fractions based on CDR3 nucleotide sequence plus V segment. VDJmatch was used to annotate antigen specificity against VDJdb, with one amino acid substitution allowed in CDR3.

The source of this sequence is a woman between 18 and 30 years old in good health. The chain is encoded by TRBV3-1 joined to TRBJ1-6, with TRBD1 as a weak D call on 6 bases. The material sequenced was CD8+ T cells sorted from blood. The bases are TGTGCCAGCAGCCAAAGTGTGTTGAGGACAGCCAATTCACCCCTCCACTTT. It specifies CASSQSVLRTANSPLHF.